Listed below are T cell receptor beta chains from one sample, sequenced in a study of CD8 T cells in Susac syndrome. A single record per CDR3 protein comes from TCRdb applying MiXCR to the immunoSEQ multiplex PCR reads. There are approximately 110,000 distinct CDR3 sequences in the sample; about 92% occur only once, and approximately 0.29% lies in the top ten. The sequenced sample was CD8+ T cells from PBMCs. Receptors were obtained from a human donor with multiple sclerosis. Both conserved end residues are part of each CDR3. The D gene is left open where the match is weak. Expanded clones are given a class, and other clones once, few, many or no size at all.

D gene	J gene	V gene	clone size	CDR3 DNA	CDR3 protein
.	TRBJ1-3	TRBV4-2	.	TGTGCCAGCAGCCAAGATGGTACCGGGACTGGAAACACCATATATTTT	CASSQDGTGTGNTIYF
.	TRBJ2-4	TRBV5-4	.	TGTGCCAGCAGCTTGCCCTCGTCAGGGGAGTCCTTTGACATTCAGTACTTC	CASSLPSSGESFDIQYF
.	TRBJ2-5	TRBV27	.	TGTGCCAGCAGTTGGTTCGGGGGCGGGTTGGAGACCCAGTACTTC	CASSWFGGGLETQYF
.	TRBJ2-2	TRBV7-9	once	TGTGCCAGCAGCTTAAGGGTGAAGGAGCTGTTTTTT	CASSLRVKELFF
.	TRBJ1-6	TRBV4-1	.	TGCGCCAGCAGCCAAGTTGTGGGGAAGGATTCACCCCTCCACTTT	CASSQVVGKDSPLHF
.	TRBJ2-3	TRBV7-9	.	TGTGCCAGCAGCTTAGTTGTGGAAGGGCACAACTCCACAGATACGCAGTATTTT	CASSLVVEGHNSTDTQYF
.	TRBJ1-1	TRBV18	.	TGTGCCAGCTCACCTACCGACCGATTCCGGAACACTGAAGCTTTCTTT	CASSPTDRFRNTEAFF
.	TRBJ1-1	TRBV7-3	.	TGTGCCAGCAGCCCAGTCCATGGCTACACTGAAGCTTTCTTT	CASSPVHGYTEAFF
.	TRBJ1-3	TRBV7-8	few	TGTGCCAGCAGCTTAGGGGGGGCCGGAAACACCATATATTTT	CASSLGGAGNTIYF
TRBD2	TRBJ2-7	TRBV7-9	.	TGTGCCAGCAGCCCTGGACTAGCGGGCGGCTACGAGCAGTACTTC	CASSPGLAGGYEQYF
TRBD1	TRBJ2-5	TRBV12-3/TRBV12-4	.	TGTGCCAGCAGTTCCGCCGGGACAGAGTTACAAAAGACCCAGTACTTC	CASSSAGTELQKTQYF
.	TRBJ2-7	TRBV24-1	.	TGTGCCACCAGTGGATCTAGCTCCTACGAGCAGTACTTC	CATSGSSSYEQYF
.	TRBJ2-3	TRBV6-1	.	TGTGCCAGCAGAGGGCCCAGTTCTGTCAGACACAACACAGATACGCAGTATTTT	CASRGPSSVRHNTDTQYF